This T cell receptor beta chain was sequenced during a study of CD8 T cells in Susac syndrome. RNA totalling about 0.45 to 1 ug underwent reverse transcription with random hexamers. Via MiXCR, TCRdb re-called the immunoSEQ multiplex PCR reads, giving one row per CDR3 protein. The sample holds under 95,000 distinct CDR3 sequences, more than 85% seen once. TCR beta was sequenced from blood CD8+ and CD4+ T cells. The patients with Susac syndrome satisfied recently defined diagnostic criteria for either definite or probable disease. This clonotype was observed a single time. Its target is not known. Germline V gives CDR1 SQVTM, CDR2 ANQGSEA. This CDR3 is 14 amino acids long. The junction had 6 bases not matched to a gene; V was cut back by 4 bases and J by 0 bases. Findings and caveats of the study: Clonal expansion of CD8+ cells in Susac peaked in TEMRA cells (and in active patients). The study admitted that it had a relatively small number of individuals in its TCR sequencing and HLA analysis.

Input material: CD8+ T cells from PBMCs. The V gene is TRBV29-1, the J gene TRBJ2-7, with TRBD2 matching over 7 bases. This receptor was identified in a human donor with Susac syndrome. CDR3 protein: CSVVWLADSYEQYF. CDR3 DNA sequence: TGCAGCGTTGTGTGGCTAGCGGACTCCTACGAGCAGTACTTC.